This T cell receptor (beta chain) stems from a study of shared clonotypes between healthy human individuals. Whole-study findings and limits: Non-shared clonotypes showed lower generation probabilities than clonotypes common to all four donors. Clonotype sharing among donors was expected to depend on sequencing depth. Sharing across four donors was highest in naive CD4 (approximately 5%) and lowest in memory CD8 (around 0.4%). Memory subsets generally showed smaller estimated richness than naive subsets did.

CDR1 and CDR2 from the germline V gene are SNHLY and FYNNEI. The CDR3 consists of 16 residues. J lost 1 base, V lost 7 bases, and 9 bases had no gene match. Turning to this clone: Its antigen is unidentified.

The data were produced by immunoSEQ multiplex PCR, yet TCRdb's version contains in-frame clones alone and is incomplete. The data show some 800,000 clones, over 90% seen once. Cells designated naive CD8 were CD45RO-negative and were positively selected for CCR7, with terminally differentiated effector memory CD45RA+ cells excluded. This receptor was obtained from a man between 25 and 39 years old in good health. The sequencing input was naive CD8+ T cells sorted from blood. This chain joins TRBV2 and TRBJ2-2, with 7 bases that match TRBD1. As DNA, the CDR3 is TGTGCCAGCATACCCAGGGGGAGTGGGAACACCGGGGAGCTGTTTTTT. Its translation: CASIPRGSGNTGELFF. The full variable domain, rest sourced from reference TRBV2 and TRBJ2-2, is EPEVTQTPSHQVTQMGQEVILRCVPISNHLYFYWYRQILGQKVEFLVSFYNNEISEKSEIFDDQFSVERPDGSNFTLKIRSTKLEDSAMYFCASIPRGSGNTGELFFGEGSRLTVL.